Below, one T cell receptor (beta chain) is given with its context. No cognate antigen has been identified for it. Base qualities are not provided; no much larger clone lies one nucleotide away. This sample is drawn from a study of identical twins (TCRdb year 2016). Looking at the study overall: TCR alpha and beta repertoires from monozygotic twins, unrelated adults of various ages and cord blood were deep-sequenced to test whether fetal clonotypes persist. Replicate twin experiments were performed at different times using different library preparation protocols to rule out contamination.

All donors were healthy Caucasians. General findings and caveats noted by the study authors: In monozygotic twins, recombination models systematically underestimated out-of-frame TCR alpha sharing, but the models matched the sharing seen between unrelated individuals. Fewer insertions were carried by abundant cord blood beta clonotypes; a weaker similar trend was observed in young adult naive repertoires, while no such trend was observed in memory repertoires. Zero-insertion analyses could be partly confounded by invariant T cells such as MAIT and iNKT, though diverse VJ usage argued against such confounding for most clonotypes. Out-of-frame TCR alpha sequences shared between twins showed an excess of low generation-probability sequences compared with coincidental sharing between unrelated individuals. Excess twin sharing in beta out-of-frame sequences was weaker because fewer shared sequences lowered the signal-to-noise ratio. Conclusions relied on cross-sectional statistical analysis, since the same donors could not be followed over many years.

The protocol used for the library was 5' RACE. The sample was run on an Illumina HiSeq 2000. A universal primer binding site was added through template switching, and the final cDNA carried a unique molecular identifier so that TCR cDNA molecules could be counted accurately. Specific primers in the conserved constant-segment region were used to synthesize first-strand cDNA for TCR alpha and beta chains. Each cDNA library was double barcoded, with a SMART-Mk sample barcode plus Illumina barcodes, to control for contamination. Two successive PCR steps introduced TruSeq adapter sequences along with Illumina sample barcodes. The Illumina HiSeq platform was used with custom primers to sequence TCR alpha and beta cDNA libraries. On the authors' methods: Raw reads were processed with MiGEC to extract unique molecular identifiers, and MiXCR was used to determine CDR3 positions. Recombination models were inferred per individual with the repgenHMM and IGoR tools using an EM algorithm. The analysis of shared clonotypes was done with the tcR package in R, with sharing normalized by the product of cloneset sizes. To study raw recombination free of thymic and clonal selection effects, out-of-frame nonproductive sequences were analyzed. Using fastp at Q25 and MiXCR, TCRdb reprocessed the public reads and kept productive beta chains. Rows matching on CDR3 protein sequence are summarized as one entry with the most common DNA and genes. The V and J calls follow TCRdb's processing rather than the paper's. Recorded for this sample are 1.5 million to 2 million distinct CDR3 sequences; under 35% of them occurred a single time. More than 0.25% of the sample is in the top ten clones.

Measured from the cysteine to the phenylalanine, the CDR3 is 14 residues long. Just the 42-base CDR3 DNA is kept, in frame starting at base 1. The germline V gene specifies SNHLY as CDR1 and FYNNEI as CDR2. Clipping removes 6 bases from V and 7 bases from J, with 6 as the unmatched junction base count. The sequence links TRBV2 to TRBJ1-6, and 7 bases in between align with TRBD1. The receptor's source is a newborn girl in good health. Specimen: cord blood. The sequence in DNA is TGTGCCAGCAGGGAGGGGGCCGTGAATTCACCCCTCCACTTT. The encoded protein is CASREGAVNSPLHF.